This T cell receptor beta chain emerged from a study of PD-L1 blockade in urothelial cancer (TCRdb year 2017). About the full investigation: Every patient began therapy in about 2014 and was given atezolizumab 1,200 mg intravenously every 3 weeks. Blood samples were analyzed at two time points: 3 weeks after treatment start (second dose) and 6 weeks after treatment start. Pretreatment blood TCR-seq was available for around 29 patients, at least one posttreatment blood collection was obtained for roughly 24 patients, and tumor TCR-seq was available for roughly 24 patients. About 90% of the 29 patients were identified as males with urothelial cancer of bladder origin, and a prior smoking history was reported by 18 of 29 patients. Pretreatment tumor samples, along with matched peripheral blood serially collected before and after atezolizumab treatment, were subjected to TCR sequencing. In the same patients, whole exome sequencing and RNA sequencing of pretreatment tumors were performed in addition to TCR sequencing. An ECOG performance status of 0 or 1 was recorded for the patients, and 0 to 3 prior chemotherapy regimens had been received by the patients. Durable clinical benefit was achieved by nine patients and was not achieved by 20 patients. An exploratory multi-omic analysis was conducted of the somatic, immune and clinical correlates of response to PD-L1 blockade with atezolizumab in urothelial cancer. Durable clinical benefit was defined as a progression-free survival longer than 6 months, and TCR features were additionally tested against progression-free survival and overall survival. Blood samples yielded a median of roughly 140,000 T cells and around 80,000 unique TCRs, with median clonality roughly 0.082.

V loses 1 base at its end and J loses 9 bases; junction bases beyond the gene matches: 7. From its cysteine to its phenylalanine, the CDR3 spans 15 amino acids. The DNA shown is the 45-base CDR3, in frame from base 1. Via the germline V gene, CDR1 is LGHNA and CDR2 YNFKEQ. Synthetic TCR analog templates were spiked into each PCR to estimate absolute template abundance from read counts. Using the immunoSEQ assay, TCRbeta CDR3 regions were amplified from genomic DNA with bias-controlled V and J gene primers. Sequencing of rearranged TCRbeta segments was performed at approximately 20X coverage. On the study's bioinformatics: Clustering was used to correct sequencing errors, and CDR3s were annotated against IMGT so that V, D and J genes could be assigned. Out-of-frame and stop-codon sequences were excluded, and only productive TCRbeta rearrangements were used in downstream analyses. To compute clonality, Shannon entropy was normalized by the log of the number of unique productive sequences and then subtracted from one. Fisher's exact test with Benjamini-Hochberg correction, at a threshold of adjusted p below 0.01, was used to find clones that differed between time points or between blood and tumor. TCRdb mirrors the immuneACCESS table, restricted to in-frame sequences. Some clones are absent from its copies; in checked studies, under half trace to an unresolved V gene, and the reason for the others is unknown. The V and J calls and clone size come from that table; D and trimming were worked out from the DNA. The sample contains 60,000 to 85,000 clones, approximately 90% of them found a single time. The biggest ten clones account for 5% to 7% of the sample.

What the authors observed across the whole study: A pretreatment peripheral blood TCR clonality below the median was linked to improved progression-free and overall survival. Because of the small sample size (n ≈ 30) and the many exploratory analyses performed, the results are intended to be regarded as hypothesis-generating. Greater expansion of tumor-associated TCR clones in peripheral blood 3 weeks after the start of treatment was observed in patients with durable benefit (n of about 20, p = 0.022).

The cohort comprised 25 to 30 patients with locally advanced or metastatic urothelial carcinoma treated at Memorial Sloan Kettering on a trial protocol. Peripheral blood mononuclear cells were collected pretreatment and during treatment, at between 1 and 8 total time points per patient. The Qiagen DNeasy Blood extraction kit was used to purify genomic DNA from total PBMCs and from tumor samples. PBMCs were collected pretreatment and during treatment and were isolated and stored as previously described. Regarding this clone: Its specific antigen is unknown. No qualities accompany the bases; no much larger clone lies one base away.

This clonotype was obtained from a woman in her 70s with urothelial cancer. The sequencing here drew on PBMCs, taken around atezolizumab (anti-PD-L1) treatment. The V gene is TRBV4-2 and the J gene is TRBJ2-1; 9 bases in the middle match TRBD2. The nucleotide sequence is TGTGCCAGCAGCCAAGGGCGGGGGGGCCAGTTTGAGCAGTTCTTC. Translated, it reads CASSQGRGGQFEQFF.